Following are 28 T cell receptor beta chains from one sample sequenced in a study of shared T cell receptors in the human thymus. Libraries were prepared by immunoSEQ multiplex PCR; TCRdb keeps only in-frame clonotypes and omits some of them. The sample consists of some 660,000 clones, about 90% of them appearing once. The same specimen was also included in a second study, on human thymus T cells.

Sequenced: thymocytes. Every receptor here comes from a boy less than two years old with a congenital heart defect.

Note on this clone: The sample has other DNA sequences that encode this CDR3 too. The J gene is TRBJ1-6, the V gene TRBV13, with D possibly matching TRBD1 (5 bases). V dropped 0 bases and J dropped 13 bases, with 16 bases sitting between them. CDR3 length equals 15 residues. Germline loops: CDR1 PRHDT, CDR2 FYEKMQ (reference sequence). The CDR3 DNA sequence: TGTGCCAGCAGCTTAGGAATCAGGGTTCAATCCCCCCTCCACTTT. Encoded protein: CASSLGIRVQSPLHF.

The chain has TRBV10-3 and TRBJ1-1; 7 bases are shared with TRBD1. Germline V gives CDR1 ENHRY, CDR2 SYGVKD. The CDR3 runs 16 residues. The J segment lost 1 base and the V segment lost 2 bases, leaving 7 bases of the junction unmatched. CDR3 in DNA: TGTGCCATCAGTGAGAATACAGGGGTAACGAACACTGAAGCTTTCTTT. It translates to CAISENTGVTNTEAFF.

This chain uses TRBV7-2 with TRBJ1-5, with 9 bases that match TRBD1. J lost 1 base, V lost 2 bases, and 9 bases had no gene match. CDR3 length: 18 residues. The germline V gene encodes CDR1 SGHTA and CDR2 FQGNSA. As DNA, the CDR3 is TGTGCCAGCAGCTTACCGGGACAGGGTAAGGGGAGCAATCAGCCCCAGCATTTT. This codes for CASSLPGQGKGSNQPQHF.

The chain uses TRBV9 and TRBJ2-1; 7 positions match TRBD2. The CDR3 contains 15 residues. The V gene's germline CDR1 is SGDLS and CDR2 YYNGEE. V lost 0 bases and J lost 7; bases outside the gene matches: 7. CDR3 sequence (DNA): TGTGCCAGCAGCGTAGAATGGGGAGGGCCGAATGAGCAGTTCTTC. Amino acid sequence: CASSVEWGGPNEQFF. The complete variable domain, with remaining parts taken from reference TRBV9 and TRBJ2-1, reads DSGVTQTPKHLITATGQRVTLRCSPRSGDLSVYWYQQSLDQGLQFLIQYYNGEERAKGNILERFSAQQFPDLHSELNLSSLELGDSALYFCASSVEWGGPNEQFFGPGTRLTVL.

The rearrangement links TRBV4-3 to TRBJ1-2, with D possibly TRBD1 on 5 matching bases. The CDR3 runs to 16 residues. The germline V gene has CDR1 LGHNA and CDR2 YSLEER. Trimming cost V 0 bases and J 0 bases, with 11 bases left between them. The CDR3 here is CASSQDPGGANYGYTF. The CDR3 region has the DNA TGCGCCAGCAGCCAAGATCCCGGGGGAGCTAACTATGGCTACACCTTC.

As to this clone: One end of the junction is discordant with germline, which a read error may explain. Other DNA sequences in the sample encode the same CDR3. V is TRBV14 and J is TRBJ1-6; D perhaps matches TRBD1 (6 bases). The CDR3 is 15 amino acids. Germline lookup yields CDR1 SGHDN and CDR2 FVKESK. CDR3 sequence: CASSDGTPYNSPLHF. The CDR3 bases are TGTGCCAGCAGCGACGGGACACCGTATAATTCCCCCCTCCACTTT.

The rearrangement uses TRBV28 and TRBJ2-7; D is possibly TRBD2 (6 bases). Trimming stripped 2 bases from V and 5 bases from J, with 16 bases between. Germline CDR1 is MDHEN and CDR2 is SYDVKM. The CDR3 has 15 residues. CDR3 loop: CASSLRAMSGDEQYF. Written as DNA, the CDR3 is TGTGCCAGCAGTTTAAGGGCAATGTCGGGGGACGAGCAGTACTTC.

The rearrangement joins TRBV7-9 to TRBJ2-7; 11 bases agree with TRBD2. The CDR3 is 16 residues long. Germline V gene data show CDR1 as SEHNR and CDR2 as FQNEAQ (reference sequence). V was clipped by 3 bases and J by 6 bases; unmatched bases: 10. CDR3 protein: CASSLSVTSGDREQYF. CDR3 in DNA: TGTGCCAGCAGCTTGAGTGTGACTAGCGGGGATCGCGAGCAGTACTTC. Filled out from reference TRBV7-9 and TRBJ2-7, the complete variable domain reads DTGVSQNPRHKITKRGQNVTFRCDPISEHNRLYWYRQTLGQGPEFLTYFQNEAQLEKSRLLSDRFSAERPKGSFSTLEIQRTEQGDSAMYLCASSLSVTSGDREQYFGPGTRLTVT.

The chain combines TRBV30 with TRBJ1-2; 7 bases match TRBD1. V gave up 2 bases and J gave up 5 bases; unmatched junction bases: 14. The CDR3 has 16 amino acids. CDR1 and CDR2 (germline): GTSNPN, SVGIG (reference sequence). CDR3: CAWSNPGTDQMYGYTF. The CDR3 nucleotides read TGTGCCTGGAGTAACCCCGGGACAGACCAAATGTATGGCTACACCTTC.

V and J are TRBV7-6 and TRBJ1-4; no reliable D call. Germline CDR1 and CDR2: SGHVS and FNYEAQ. V gave up 4 bases and J gave up 0 bases, with 15 bases separating them. CDR3 size: 17 residues. The CDR3 protein is CASSSRSADATNEKLFF. As DNA, the CDR3 is TGTGCCAGCAGCTCCAGGTCGGCCGATGCAACTAATGAAAAACTGTTTTTT.

V is TRBV28 and J is TRBJ2-7, with D tentatively TRBD2 (6 bases). Germline-derived CDR1 and CDR2 are MDHEN and SYDVKM. V was pared by 6 bases and J by 3 bases, with 24 bases between. The CDR3 consists of 17 residues. The CDR3 loop is CASSSPRTTTNFYEQYF. The CDR3 nucleotides are TGTGCCAGCAGCTCTCCTCGGACTACCACTAATTTCTACGAGCAGTACTTC. Full variable domain (rest looked up from reference TRBV28 and TRBJ2-7): DVKVTQSSRYLVKRTGEKVFLECVQDMDHENMFWYRQDPGLGLRLIYFSYDVKMKEKGDIPEGYSVSREKKERFSLILESASTNQTSMYLCASSSPRTTTNFYEQYFGPGTRLTVT.

The chain couples TRBV10-2 to TRBJ2-5, with D unresolved. CDR1 is WSHSY and CDR2 is SAAADI in the germline V gene. The CDR3 is 15 amino acids. With 3 bases removed from V and 4 bases from J, the gap between germline ends came to 15 bases. The CDR3 bases are TGCGCCAGCAGTGAATTGTGGTCTATCCGAGAGACCCAGTACTTC. This gives the protein CASSELWSIRETQYF.

This clone was observed a handful of times. The chain joins TRBV3-2 to TRBJ2-7; the table's D call, TRBD1, was not checked against the DNA. TRBV3-2 is assigned pseudogene status. The CDR3 consists of 9 residues. The CDR3 DNA reads TGTGCCGGGAGGACAGGCTTCCATTTC. It encodes CAGRTGFHF.

The V gene is TRBV15, the J gene TRBJ2-1, with 12 bases matching TRBD2. Looked up from germline, CDR1 is LNHNV and CDR2 is YYDKDF (reference sequence). The CDR3 sequence is 16 residues long. Germline trimming cut 1 base from V and 4 bases from J; bases unmatched to any gene: 2. CDR3 sequence (DNA): TGTGCCACCAGCAGAGGGACTAGCGGGGTGTACAATGAGCAGTTCTTC. As protein: CATSRGTSGVYNEQFF.

V and J are TRBV10-3 and TRBJ1-5; D remains unclear. Germline CDR1 reads ENHRY; CDR2 reads SYGVKD. This CDR3 spans 13 amino acids. V was pared by 3 bases and J by 3 bases, with 6 bases between. The CDR3 region is CAISDEINQPQHF. The CDR3 DNA reads as TGTGCCATCAGTGATGAGATCAATCAGCCCCAGCATTTT.

The chain couples TRBV5-1 to TRBJ1-6; D is unclear. Germline CDR1 is SGHRS and CDR2 is YFSETQ. This CDR3 has 19 amino acids. With 3 bases removed from V and 2 bases from J, the gap between germline ends came to 21 bases. CDR3: CASSYQPPETHTYNSPLHF. CDR3 sequence (DNA): TGCGCCAGCAGCTATCAACCTCCGGAGACTCATACCTATAATTCACCCCTCCACTTT.

The chain joins TRBV28 to TRBJ2-5, with D possibly being TRBD2 (6 bases). CDR3 length equals 14 residues. The germline gives CDR1 MDHEN, CDR2 SYDVKM. The V gene lost 3 bases and the J gene lost 7 bases, with 15 bases spanning the gap. This CDR3 reads CASSFPAGMGTQYF. The CDR3 nucleotides are TGTGCCAGCAGTTTCCCGGCGGGGATGGGGACCCAGTACTTC.

This rearrangement joins TRBV4-1 to TRBJ2-1, with 8 nucleotides matching TRBD1. Germline V gene sequence: CDR1 MGHRA, CDR2 YSYEKL. V lost 0 bases and J lost 8; bases outside the gene matches: 3. This CDR3 has 14 residues. The CDR3 here is CASSQDRGPDEQFF. The CDR3 DNA follows: TGCGCCAGCAGCCAAGACAGGGGGCCGGATGAGCAGTTCTTC.

The chain employs TRBV5-6 and TRBJ1-2; D is uncertain. The V end lost 2 bases, the J end lost 4 bases, and 18 bases lay between the germline ends. Germline CDR1 is SGHDT and CDR2 is YYEEEE. There are 16 residues in the CDR3. DNA for the CDR3: TGTGCCAGCAGCTTTCGGTCTCCGGGAGACTTCTATGGCTACACCTTC. This sequence encodes CASSFRSPGDFYGYTF. The full variable domain, completed using reference TRBV5-6 and TRBJ1-2, is DAGVTQSPTHLIKTRGQQVTLRCSPKSGHDTVSWYQQALGQGPQFIFQYYEEEERQRGNFPDRFSGHQFPNYSSELNVNALLLGDSALYLCASSFRSPGDFYGYTFGSGTRLTVV.

The chain has TRBV19 and TRBJ1-5, with D unclear. The CDR3 has 15 amino acids. Germline V CDR1 and CDR2: LNHDA, SQIVND (reference sequence). V was cut by 5 bases and J by 3 bases, with 14 bases left in between. CDR3 in amino acids: CASSCWAGFNQPQHF. The CDR3, as DNA: TGTGCCAGTAGTTGCTGGGCAGGATTCAATCAGCCCCAGCATTTT.

The chain's CDR3 is CASSQDRGIGTNTYTQYF. The CDR3 coding sequence is TGTGCCAGCAGCCAAGATCGGGGGATCGGGACTAATACCTATACGCAGTATTTT. The chain links TRBV4-2 to TRBJ2-3; TRBD2 aligns across 7 bases. V lost 0 bases, J lost 7 bases, and 16 bases stayed unmatched. The V gene's germline CDR1 is LGHNA and CDR2 YNFKEQ. The CDR3 has 18 residues.

This sequence joins TRBV19 and TRBJ2-5; weak D call: TRBD2 (5 bases). Germline V gives CDR1 LNHDA, CDR2 SQIVND (reference sequence). CDR3 size: 12 residues. The V and J ends lost 3 bases and 4 bases respectively, with 6 bases between them. This chain's CDR3 is CASSMGRETQYF. The CDR3 nucleotides read TGTGCCAGTAGTATGGGGAGAGAGACCCAGTACTTC.

The rearrangement links TRBV18 to TRBJ2-7; TRBD2 is a possible D gene (6 bases). V was cut by 3 bases and J by 3 bases, with 36 bases left in between. Germline V gene lookup returns CDR1 KGHSH and CDR2 LQKENI. CDR3 size: 22 residues. The CDR3 bases are TGTGCCAGCTCACCCGGCGTCGGGACTGGTATCGCAGATCCTCTGCGGGGCTACGAGCAGTACTTC. Amino acids: CASSPGVGTGIADPLRGYEQYF.

The J gene is TRBJ1-5, the V gene TRBV30; TRBD1 is a possible D gene (5 bases). The ends were cut back, 0 bases at V and 6 bases at J, with 12 bases in the middle. CDR1 GTSNPN and CDR2 SVGIG come from the germline V gene (reference sequence). The CDR3 covers 14 residues. The CDR3 region is CAWSVRQGSQPQHF. The CDR3, as DNA: TGTGCCTGGAGTGTGCGGCAGGGTAGTCAGCCCCAGCATTTT. The complete variable domain, with remaining parts taken from reference TRBV30 and TRBJ1-5, reads SQTIHQWPATLVQPVGSPLSLECTVEGTSNPNLYWYRQAAGRGLQLLFYSVGIGQISSEVPQNLSASRPQDRQFILSSKKLLLSDSGFYLCAWSVRQGSQPQHFGDGTRLSIL.

CDR3 nucleotides: TGTGCCAGCATTCTCAGGGGGGCAAGCTCCTACGAGCAGTACTTC. This sequence encodes CASILRGASSYEQYF. This chain uses TRBV5-6 with TRBJ2-7; D possibly corresponds to TRBD1 (7 bases). V was clipped by 6 bases and J by 0 bases, with 16 bases between them. The CDR3 runs to 15 residues. The germline V gene encodes CDR1 SGHDT and CDR2 YYEEEE.

This chain uses TRBV9 with TRBJ2-7; 7 positions agree with TRBD1. Germline trimming cut 4 bases from V and 3 bases from J; bases unmatched to any gene: 13. This CDR3 region has 16 residues. Germline V lookup: CDR1 SGDLS, CDR2 YYNGEE. DNA of the CDR3: TGTGCCAGCAGCCCGAGATGGATAGGGGGCGTCTACGAGCAGTACTTC. Amino acid sequence: CASSPRWIGGVYEQYF.

The chain is built from TRBV19 and TRBJ2-2; 12 bases agree with TRBD2. J gave up 0 bases and V 2 bases, and 4 bases lay outside the gene matches. The CDR3 spans 18 residues. Germline assignment: CDR1 LNHDA and CDR2 SQIVND (reference sequence). The CDR3 sequence: CASSILTSGSANTGELFF. Here the CDR3 DNA reads TGTGCCAGTAGTATATTGACTAGCGGGAGCGCGAACACCGGGGAGCTGTTTTTT.

The chain couples TRBV28 to TRBJ2-7, with 9 bases identical to TRBD1. The V and J ends lost 7 bases and 3 bases, in that order; junction bases with no gene match: 7. The CDR3 consists of 14 residues. Germline CDR1 reads MDHEN; CDR2 reads SYDVKM. The CDR3 region has the DNA TGTGCCAGCACTTCCGGACAGGGGATCTACGAGCAGTACTTC. Residues: CASTSGQGIYEQYF.